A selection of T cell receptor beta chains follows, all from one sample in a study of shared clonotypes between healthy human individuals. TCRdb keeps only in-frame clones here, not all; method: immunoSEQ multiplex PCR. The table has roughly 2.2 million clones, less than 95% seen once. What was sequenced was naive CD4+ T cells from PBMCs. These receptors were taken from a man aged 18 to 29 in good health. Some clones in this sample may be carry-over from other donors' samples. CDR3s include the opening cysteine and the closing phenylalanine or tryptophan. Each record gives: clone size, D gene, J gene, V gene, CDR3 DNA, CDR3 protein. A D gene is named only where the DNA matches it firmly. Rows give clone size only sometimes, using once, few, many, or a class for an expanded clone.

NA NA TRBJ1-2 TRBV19 TGTGCCAGTAGTCCAGGGGTGACCTATGGCTACACCTTC CASSPGVTYGYTF
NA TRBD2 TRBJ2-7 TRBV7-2 TGTGCCAGCAGCCCTCTGACGGGAGGTTCCTACGAGCAGTACTTC CASSPLTGGSYEQYF
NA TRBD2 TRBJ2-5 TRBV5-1 TGCGCCAGCAGCCCCGGGGGACTAGCGGGAGTAGAGACCCAGTACTTC CASSPGGLAGVETQYF
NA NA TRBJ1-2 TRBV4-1 TGCGCCAGCAGCCAAGGGCCAACAGGGCTGAGCTATGGCTACACCTTC CASSQGPTGLSYGYTF
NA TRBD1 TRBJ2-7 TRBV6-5 TGTGCCAGCAGTTTTCAAGGACAGGGGCTAATTTACGAGCAGTACTTC CASSFQGQGLIYEQYF
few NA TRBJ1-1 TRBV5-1 TGCGCCAGCAGGTCCGGACAGCCTGGAGGCACTGAAGCTTTCTTT CASRSGQPGGTEAFF
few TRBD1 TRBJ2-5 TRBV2 TGTGCCAGCGGGGGACAGGGTGAGACCCAGTACTTC CASGGQGETQYF
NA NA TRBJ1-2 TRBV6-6 TGTGCCAGCAGTTACTCGGGCAGGGACTATGGCTACACCTTC CASSYSGRDYGYTF
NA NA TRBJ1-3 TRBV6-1 TGTGCCAGCAGGAAAGAACAGGGTCCTGGAAACACCATATATTTT CASRKEQGPGNTIYF
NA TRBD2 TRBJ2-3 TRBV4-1 TGCGCCAGCAGCCAAGGTGTCACTAGCGGGAGTGCAGATACGCAGTATTTT CASSQGVTSGSADTQYF
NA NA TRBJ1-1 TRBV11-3 TGTGCCAGCAGCCTCCGGGGGGACACTGAAGCTTTCTTT CASSLRGDTEAFF
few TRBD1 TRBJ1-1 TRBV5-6 TGTGCCAGCAGCCGGACAGGGAACACTGAAGCTTTCTTT CASSRTGNTEAFF
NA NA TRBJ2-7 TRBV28 TGTGCCAGCAGTTACCGGCAAAAACCCTACGAGCAGTACTTC CASSYRQKPYEQYF
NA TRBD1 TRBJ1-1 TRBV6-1 TGTGCCAGCAGTGTAGACAGGGGGCTTGGGACTGAAGCTTTCTTT CASSVDRGLGTEAFF
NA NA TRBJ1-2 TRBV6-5 TGTGCCAGCAGTTCCCCGACAGCGCTTCAGGGCTACACCTTC CASSSPTALQGYTF
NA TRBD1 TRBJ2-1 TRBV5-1 TGCGCCAGCAGCTTTGGTCCTAGGACAGGGAACTACAATGAGCAGTTCTTC CASSFGPRTGNYNEQFF
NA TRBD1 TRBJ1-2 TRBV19 TGTGCCAGTAGTCGAGAGGGGGCATGGTATGGCTACACCTTC CASSREGAWYGYTF
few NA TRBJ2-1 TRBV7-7 TGTGCCAGCAGCCGAGACCTAAGACAGGACAATGAGCAGTTCTTC CASSRDLRQDNEQFF
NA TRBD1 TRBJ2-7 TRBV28 TGTGCCAGCAGAAACAGGGGAAGGGACGAGCAGTACTTC CASRNRGRDEQYF
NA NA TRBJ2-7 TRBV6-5 TGTGCCAGCAGTCCAATAGGGGCTCAATCCTACGAGCAGTACTTC CASSPIGAQSYEQYF
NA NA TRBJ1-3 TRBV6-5 TGTGCCAGCAGTTACTATCGGAGCTCTGGAAACACCATATATTTT CASSYYRSSGNTIYF
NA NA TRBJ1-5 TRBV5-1 TGCGCCAGCAGCCCCTCCCCGGGGGCAGACAATCAGCCCCAGCATTTT CASSPSPGADNQPQHF
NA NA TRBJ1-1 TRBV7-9 TGTGCCAGCAGCTTTCCTTTGGGGGCGCGAAGGTATACTGAAGCTTTCTTT CASSFPLGARRYTEAFF
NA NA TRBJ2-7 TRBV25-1 TGTGCCAGCAGTGACAGACTTGGGATCTCCTACGAGCAGTACTTC CASSDRLGISYEQYF
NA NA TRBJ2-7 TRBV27 TGTGCCAGCAGTCCACTGTCTATACGAGGGGACGAGCAGTACTTC CASSPLSIRGDEQYF
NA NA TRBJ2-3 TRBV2 TGTGCCAGCAGTGGGGCTGTGGGGTTAGGCTTCACAGATACGCAGTATTTT CASSGAVGLGFTDTQYF
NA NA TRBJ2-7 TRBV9 TGTGCCAGCAGCGTAGGGCTAGCGAGCGAGTCGTCGCAGCAGTACTTC CASSVGLASESSQQYF
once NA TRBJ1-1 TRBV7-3 TGTGCCAGCAGCTTAGGGGGGCAGCTGAACACTGAAGCTTTCTTT CASSLGGQLNTEAFF
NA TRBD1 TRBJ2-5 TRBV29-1 TGCAGCGTTGGAGACAGGGTGATGATGGAGACCCAGTACTTC CSVGDRVMMETQYF
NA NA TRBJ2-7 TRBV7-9 TGTGCCAGCAGCTCCTGGCCGACGAAAACCGGGCACAAGGGCGAGCAGTACTTC CASSSWPTKTGHKGEQYF
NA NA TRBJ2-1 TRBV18 TGTGCCAGCTCACCAACGGGGATGGTGGGGGAGCAGTTCTTC CASSPTGMVGEQFF